This T cell receptor (beta chain) was identified in a study of blood T cells in healthy people across ages. Through a sample-barcoded 5' primer and a J-beta primer mix, a second PCR was run for roughly 6 to 12 cycles. TCRdb recomputed calls from the 5' RACE reads with MiXCR, one row per CDR3 protein. The sample lists about 580,000 distinct CDR3 sequences, around 50% occurring once. Isolation per sample recovered at least 7 million PBMCs. This CDR3 has 13 residues. Germline values: CDR1 ENHRY, CDR2 SYGVKD. Trimming shortened V by 8 bases and J by 11 bases, and 21 bases separated the two germline ends. The clonotype originates from a man aged 80 or over in good health. The sequencing input was blood. The V gene is TRBV10-3, the J gene TRBJ2-5, with D unclear. The CDR3 coding sequence is TGTGCCATCGCGCCCTCAGGAGACAATGAGCAGTACTTC. The encoded protein is CAIAPSGDNEQYF.